This paragraph reports one TCR beta chain. The antigen is not known. This CDR3 spans 14 amino acids. V was clipped by 5 bases and J by 2 bases; unmatched bases: 6. Germline values: CDR1 SGHVS, CDR2 FNYEAQ. This sample was included in a study of glioma-infiltrating T cells. At the level of the study: Low-grade gliomas were grade II; glioblastomas were grade IV at initial diagnosis. Study findings and constraints: Signature shared blood CDR3 motifs were enriched in low-divergence and depleted in high-divergence patients.

Amplification of TCR alpha and beta CDR3 regions from RNA used iRepertoire nested multiplex PCR. TCRdb used MiXCR to reprocess the multiplex PCR reads, holding one entry per CDR3 protein. Of around 390,000 distinct CDR3 sequences listed, roughly 41% are singletons. Sequencing input: glioma tissue, nonneoplastic brain tissue, or PBMCs (not recorded which). The TCR comes from a human donor with low-grade glioma or glioblastoma, undergoing nonglioma brain surgery, or in good health (not recorded which). V and J are TRBV7-6 and TRBJ2-7; TRBD1 aligns across 7 bases. The CDR3 here is CASSRRDSTYEQYF. The CDR3, as DNA: TGTGCCAGCAGCCGTCGGGACAGTACCTACGAGCAGTACTTC.